This T cell receptor beta chain was observed in a study of CD8 T cells in ankylosing spondylitis. The germline V gene encodes CDR1 SEHNR and CDR2 FQNEAQ (reference sequence). The ends were cut back, 1 base at V and 10 bases at J, with 11 bases in the middle. The CDR3 contains 12 residues. In this sample, this clonotype turned up many times. Its matching antigen is unknown. Preparation of TCR beta libraries was done by quantitative 5'-RACE with molecular barcodes. TCRdb re-called the 5' RACE reads through MiXCR, storing one row per CDR3 protein. The sample has hundreds of thousands of distinct CDR3 sequences, 10% to 13% seen once. Study-wide points: What appeared characteristic of ankylosing spondylitis blood was a TCR beta motif of fewer than ten highly homologous variants.

This clonotype was sampled from a male donor with ankylosing spondylitis or in good health (not recorded which). The rearrangement uses TRBV7-9 and TRBJ2-7; the D gene is possibly TRBD2 (5 bases). Sequencing was carried out using blood, either unsorted or a sorted T cell fraction (not recorded which). The CDR3 spells CASSLDMGRQYF. DNA for the CDR3: TGTGCCAGCAGCTTAGATATGGGGAGACAGTACTTC.